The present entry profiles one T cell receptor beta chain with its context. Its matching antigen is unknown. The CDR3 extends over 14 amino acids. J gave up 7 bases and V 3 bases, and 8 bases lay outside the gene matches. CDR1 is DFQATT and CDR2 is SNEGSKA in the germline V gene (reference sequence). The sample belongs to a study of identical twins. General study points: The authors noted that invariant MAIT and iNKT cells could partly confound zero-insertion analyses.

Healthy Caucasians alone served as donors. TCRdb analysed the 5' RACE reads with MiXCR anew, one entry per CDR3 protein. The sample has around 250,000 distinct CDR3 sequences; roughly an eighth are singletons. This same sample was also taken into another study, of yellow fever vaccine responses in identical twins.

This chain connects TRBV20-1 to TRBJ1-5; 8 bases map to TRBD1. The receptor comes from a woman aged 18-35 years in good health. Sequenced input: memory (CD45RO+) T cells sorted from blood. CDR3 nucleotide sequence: TGCAGTGCTAGGCCGGACAGGGCTGGACAGCCCCAGCATTTT. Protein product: CSARPDRAGQPQHF.